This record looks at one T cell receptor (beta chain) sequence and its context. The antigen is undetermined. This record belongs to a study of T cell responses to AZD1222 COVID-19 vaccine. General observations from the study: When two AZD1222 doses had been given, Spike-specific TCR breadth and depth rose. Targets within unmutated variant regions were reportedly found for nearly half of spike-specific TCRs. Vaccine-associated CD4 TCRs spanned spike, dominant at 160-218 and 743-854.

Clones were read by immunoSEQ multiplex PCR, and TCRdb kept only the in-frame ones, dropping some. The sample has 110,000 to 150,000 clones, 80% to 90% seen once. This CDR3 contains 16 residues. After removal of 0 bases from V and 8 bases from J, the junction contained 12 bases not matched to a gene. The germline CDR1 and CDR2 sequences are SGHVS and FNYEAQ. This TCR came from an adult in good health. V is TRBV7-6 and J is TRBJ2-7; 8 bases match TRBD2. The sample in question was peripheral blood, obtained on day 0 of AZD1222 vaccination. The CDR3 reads CASSLAPGSGESQQYF. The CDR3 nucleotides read TGTGCCAGCAGCTTAGCGCCTGGTAGCGGGGAGTCACAGCAGTACTTC.